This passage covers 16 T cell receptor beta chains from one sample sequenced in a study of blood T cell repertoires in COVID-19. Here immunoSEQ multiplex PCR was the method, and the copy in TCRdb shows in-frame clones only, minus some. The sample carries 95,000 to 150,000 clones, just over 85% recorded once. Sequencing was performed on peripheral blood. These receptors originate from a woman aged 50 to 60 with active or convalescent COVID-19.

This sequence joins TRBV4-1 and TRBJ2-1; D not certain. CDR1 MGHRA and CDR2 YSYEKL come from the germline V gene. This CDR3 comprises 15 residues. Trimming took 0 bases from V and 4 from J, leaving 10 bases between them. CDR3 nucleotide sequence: TGCGCCAGCAGCCAAGATCTATCAGGTTACAATGAGCAGTTCTTC. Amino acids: CASSQDLSGYNEQFF.

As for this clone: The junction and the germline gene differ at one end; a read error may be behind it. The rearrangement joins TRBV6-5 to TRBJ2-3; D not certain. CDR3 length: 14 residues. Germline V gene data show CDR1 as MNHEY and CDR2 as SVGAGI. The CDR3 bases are TGTGCCAGCAGTTACTCTGTAAGCAAAGATACGCAGTATTTT. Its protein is CASSYSVSKDTQYF.

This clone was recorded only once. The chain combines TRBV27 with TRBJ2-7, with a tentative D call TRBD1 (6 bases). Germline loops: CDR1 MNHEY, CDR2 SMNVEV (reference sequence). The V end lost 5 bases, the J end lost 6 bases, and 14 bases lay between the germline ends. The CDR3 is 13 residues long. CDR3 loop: CASSTTGFGEQYF. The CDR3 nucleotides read TGTGCCAGCAGTACAACAGGGTTCGGCGAGCAGTACTTC.

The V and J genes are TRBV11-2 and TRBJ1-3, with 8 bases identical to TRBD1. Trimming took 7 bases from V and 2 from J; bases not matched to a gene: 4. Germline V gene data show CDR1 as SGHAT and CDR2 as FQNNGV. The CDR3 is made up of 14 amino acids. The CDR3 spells CASTTGVTGNTIYF. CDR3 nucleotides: TGTGCCAGCACGACAGGGGTGACTGGAAACACCATATATTTT.

This CDR3 reads CASSSMPRDSSNQPQHF. The CDR3 nucleotides read TGTGCCAGCAGTTCAATGCCCCGGGACAGTAGCAATCAGCCCCAGCATTTT. The chain couples TRBV27 to TRBJ1-5, with TRBD1 identical over 7 bases. J was trimmed by 0 bases and V by 4 bases; bases with no gene match: 9. CDR1 is MNHEY and CDR2 is SMNVEV in the germline V gene (reference sequence). The CDR3 loop spans 17 amino acids.

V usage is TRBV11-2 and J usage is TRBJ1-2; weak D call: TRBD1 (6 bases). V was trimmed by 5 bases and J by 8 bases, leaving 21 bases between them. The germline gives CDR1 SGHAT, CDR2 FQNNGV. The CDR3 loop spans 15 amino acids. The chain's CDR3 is CASSRLNHRDNGYTF. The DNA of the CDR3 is TGTGCCAGCAGCCGACTAAACCACAGGGATAACGGCTACACCTTC.

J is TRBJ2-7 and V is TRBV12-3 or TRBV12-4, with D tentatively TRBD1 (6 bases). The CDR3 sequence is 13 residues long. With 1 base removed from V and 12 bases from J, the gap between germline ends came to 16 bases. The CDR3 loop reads CASSLGGVGAGYF. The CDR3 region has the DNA TGTGCCAGCAGTTTAGGGGGAGTGGGGGCGGGGTACTTC.

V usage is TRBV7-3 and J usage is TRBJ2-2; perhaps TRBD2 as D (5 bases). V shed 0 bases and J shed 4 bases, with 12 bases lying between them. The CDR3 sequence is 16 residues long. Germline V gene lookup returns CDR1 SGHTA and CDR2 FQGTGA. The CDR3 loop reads CASSLTRRGSTGELFF. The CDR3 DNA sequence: TGTGCCAGCAGCTTAACGAGAAGAGGGAGCACCGGGGAGCTGTTTTTT. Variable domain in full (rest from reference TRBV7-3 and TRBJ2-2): GAGVSQTPSNKVTEKGKYVELRCDPISGHTALYWYRQSLGQGPEFLIYFQGTGAADDSGLPNDRFFAVRPEGSVSTLKIQRTERGDSAVYLCASSLTRRGSTGELFFGEGSRLTVL.

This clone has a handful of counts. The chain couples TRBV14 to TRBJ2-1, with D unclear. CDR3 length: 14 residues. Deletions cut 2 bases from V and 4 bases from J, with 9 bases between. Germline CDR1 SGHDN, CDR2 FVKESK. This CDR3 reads CASSQRGPYNEQFF. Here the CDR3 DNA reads TGTGCCAGCAGCCAACGCGGTCCTTACAATGAGCAGTTCTTC. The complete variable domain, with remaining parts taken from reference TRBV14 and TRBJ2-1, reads EAGVTQFPSHSVIEKGQTVTLRCDPISGHDNLYWYRRVMGKEIKFLLHFVKESKQDESGMPNNRFLAERTGGTYSTLKVQPAELEDSGVYFCASSQRGPYNEQFFGPGTRLTVL.

The CDR3 DNA is TGTGCCAGCAGTGAGGGACTAGTTCCAGATACGCAGTATTTT. It specifies CASSEGLVPDTQYF. The rearrangement links TRBV28 to TRBJ2-3; 8 bases align to TRBD2. Germline V gives CDR1 MDHEN, CDR2 SYDVKM. The trim removed 5 bases at V and 4 bases at J, leaving 5 bases unmatched. The CDR3 runs to 14 residues.

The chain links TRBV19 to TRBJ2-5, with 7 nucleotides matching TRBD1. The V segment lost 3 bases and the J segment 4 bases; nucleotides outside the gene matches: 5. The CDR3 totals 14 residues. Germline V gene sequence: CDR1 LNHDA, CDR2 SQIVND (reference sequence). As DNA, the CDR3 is TGTGCCAGTAGTATCACAGGGGTGGGAGAGACCCAGTACTTC. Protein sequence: CASSITGVGETQYF.

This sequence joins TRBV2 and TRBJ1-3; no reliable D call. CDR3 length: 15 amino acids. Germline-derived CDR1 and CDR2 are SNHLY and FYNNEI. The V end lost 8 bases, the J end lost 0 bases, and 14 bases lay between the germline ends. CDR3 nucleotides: TGTGCCAGCGTCCGGTCGGAGAGCTCTGGAAACACCATATATTTT. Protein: CASVRSESSGNTIYF.

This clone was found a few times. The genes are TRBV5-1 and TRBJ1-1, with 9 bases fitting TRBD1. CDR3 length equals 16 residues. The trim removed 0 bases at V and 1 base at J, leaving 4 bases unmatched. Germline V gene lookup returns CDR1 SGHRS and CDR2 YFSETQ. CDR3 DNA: TGCGCCAGCAGCTTGGACCCGACAGGGGGGAACACTGAAGCTTTCTTT. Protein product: CASSLDPTGGNTEAFF.

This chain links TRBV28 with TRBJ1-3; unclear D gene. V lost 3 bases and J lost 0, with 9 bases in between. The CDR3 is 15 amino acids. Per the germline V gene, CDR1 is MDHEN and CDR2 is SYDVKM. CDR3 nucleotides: TGTGCCAGCAGTTTTCCCTCCGGCTCTGGAAACACCATATATTTT. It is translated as CASSFPSGSGNTIYF.

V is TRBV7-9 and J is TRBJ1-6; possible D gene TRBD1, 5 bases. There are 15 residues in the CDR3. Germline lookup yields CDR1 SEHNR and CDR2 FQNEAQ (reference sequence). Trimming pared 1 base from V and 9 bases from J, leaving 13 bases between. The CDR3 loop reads CASSLDGRVGSPLHF. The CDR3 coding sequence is TGTGCCAGCAGCTTAGACGGCAGGGTGGGTTCACCCCTCCACTTT.

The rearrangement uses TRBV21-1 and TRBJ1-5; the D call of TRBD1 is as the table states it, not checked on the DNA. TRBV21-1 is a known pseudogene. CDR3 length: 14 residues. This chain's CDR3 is CASSFGQVNQPQHF. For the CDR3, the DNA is TGTGCCAGCAGTTTCGGACAGGTCAATCAGCCCCAGCATTTT.